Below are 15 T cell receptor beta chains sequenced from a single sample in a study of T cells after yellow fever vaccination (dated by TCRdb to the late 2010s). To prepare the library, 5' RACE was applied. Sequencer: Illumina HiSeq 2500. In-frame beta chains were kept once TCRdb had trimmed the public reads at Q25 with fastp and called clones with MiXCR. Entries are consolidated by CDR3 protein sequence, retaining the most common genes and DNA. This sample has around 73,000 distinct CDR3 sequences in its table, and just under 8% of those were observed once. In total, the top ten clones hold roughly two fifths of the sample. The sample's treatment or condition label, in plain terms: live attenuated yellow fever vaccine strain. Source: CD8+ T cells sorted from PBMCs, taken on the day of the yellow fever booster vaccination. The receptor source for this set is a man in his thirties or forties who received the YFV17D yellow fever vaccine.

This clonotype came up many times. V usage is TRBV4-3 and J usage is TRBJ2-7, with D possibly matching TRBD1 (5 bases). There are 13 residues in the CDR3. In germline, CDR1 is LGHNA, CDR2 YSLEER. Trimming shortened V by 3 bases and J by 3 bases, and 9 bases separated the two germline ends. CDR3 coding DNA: TGCGCCAGCAGCCACGCGCAGGGCTACGAGCAGTACTTC. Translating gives CASSHAQGYEQYF.

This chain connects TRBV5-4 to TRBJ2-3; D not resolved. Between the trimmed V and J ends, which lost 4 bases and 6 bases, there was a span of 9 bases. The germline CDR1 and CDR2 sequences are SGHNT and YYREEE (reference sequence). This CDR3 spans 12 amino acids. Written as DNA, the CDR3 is TGTGCCAGCAGCCCAAGGAGCGATACGCAGTATTTT. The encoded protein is CASSPRSDTQYF. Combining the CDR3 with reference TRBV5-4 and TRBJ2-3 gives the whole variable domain ETGVTQSPTHLIKTRGQQVTLRCSSQSGHNTVSWYQQALGQGPQFIFQYYREEENGRGNFPPRFSGLQFPNYSSELNVNALELDDSALYLCASSPRSDTQYFGPGTRLTVL.

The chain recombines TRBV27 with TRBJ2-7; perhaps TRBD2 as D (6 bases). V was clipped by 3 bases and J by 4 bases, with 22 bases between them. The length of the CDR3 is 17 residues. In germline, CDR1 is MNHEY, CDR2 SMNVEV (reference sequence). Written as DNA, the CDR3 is TGTGCCAGCAGTTTCAGTAGGAGGCGGGACGGACAATACGAGCAGTACTTC. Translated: CASSFSRRRDGQYEQYF.

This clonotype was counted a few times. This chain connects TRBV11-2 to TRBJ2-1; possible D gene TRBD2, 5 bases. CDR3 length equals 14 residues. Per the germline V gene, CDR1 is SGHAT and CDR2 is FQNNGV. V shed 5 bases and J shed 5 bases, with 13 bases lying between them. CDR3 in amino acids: CASSRTGSHNEQFF. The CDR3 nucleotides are TGTGCCAGCAGCCGGACTGGGTCCCACAATGAGCAGTTCTTC.

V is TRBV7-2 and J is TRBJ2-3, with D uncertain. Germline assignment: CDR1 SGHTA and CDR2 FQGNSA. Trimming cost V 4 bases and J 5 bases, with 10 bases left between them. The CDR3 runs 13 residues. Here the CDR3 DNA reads TGTGCCAGCAGCTCAGTAGGCGGAGATACGCAGTATTTT. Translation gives CASSSVGGDTQYF.

In nucleotides, the CDR3 is TGTGCCAGCAGAAAGGAGTTCGACTATGGCTACACCTTC. Its protein is CASRKEFDYGYTF. V and J are TRBV6-2 or TRBV6-3 and TRBJ1-2; D call uncertain. This CDR3 region has 13 residues. V lost 6 bases to trimming and J lost 3 bases, with 11 bases between them. The germline gives CDR1 MNHEY, CDR2 SVGEGT.

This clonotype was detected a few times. CDR3 sequence (DNA): TGTGCCAGCAGTTACACGGTCTATGAGCAGTTCTTC. Amino acid sequence: CASSYTVYEQFF. This chain links TRBV6-2 or TRBV6-3 with TRBJ2-1; D unclear. There are 12 residues in the CDR3. Germline CDR1 MNHEY, CDR2 SVGEGT. The germline V and J ends were trimmed by 2 bases and 8 bases, with 7 bases remaining between them.

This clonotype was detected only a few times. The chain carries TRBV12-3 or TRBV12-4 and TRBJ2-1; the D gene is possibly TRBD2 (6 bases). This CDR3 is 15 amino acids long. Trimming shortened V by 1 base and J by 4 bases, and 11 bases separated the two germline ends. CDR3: CASSLVGGPYNEQFF. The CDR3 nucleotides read TGTGCCAGCAGTTTAGTGGGAGGACCGTACAATGAGCAGTTCTTC.

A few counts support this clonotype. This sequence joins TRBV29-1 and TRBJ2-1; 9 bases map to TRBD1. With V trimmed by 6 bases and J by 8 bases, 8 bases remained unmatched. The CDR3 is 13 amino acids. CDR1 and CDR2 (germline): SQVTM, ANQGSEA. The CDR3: CSVMGQGGDEQFF. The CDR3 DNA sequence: TGCAGCGTGATGGGACAGGGAGGCGATGAGCAGTTCTTC.

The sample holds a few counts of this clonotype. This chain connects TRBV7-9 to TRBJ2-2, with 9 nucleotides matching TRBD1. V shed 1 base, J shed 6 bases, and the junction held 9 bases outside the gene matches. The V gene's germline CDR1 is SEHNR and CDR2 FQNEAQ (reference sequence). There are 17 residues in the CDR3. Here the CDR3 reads CASSLDYGTGFSGELFF. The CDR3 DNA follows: TGTGCCAGCAGCTTAGATTATGGGACAGGGTTCTCCGGGGAGCTGTTTTTT.

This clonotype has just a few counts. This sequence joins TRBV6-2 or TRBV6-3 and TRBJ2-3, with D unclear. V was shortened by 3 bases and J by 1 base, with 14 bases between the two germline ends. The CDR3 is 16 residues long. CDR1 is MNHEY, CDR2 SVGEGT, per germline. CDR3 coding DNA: TGTGCCAGCAGTTATCCCTCCGCCGTCGGCACAGATACGCAGTATTTT. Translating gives CASSYPSAVGTDTQYF.

The CDR3 coding sequence is TGTGCCAGCTCTCCCGGACTAGCGGGAGCCCTAGGGGAGCAGTACTTC. It codes for CASSPGLAGALGEQYF. The V gene is TRBV18, the J gene TRBJ2-7; 13 positions match TRBD2. The CDR3 sequence is 16 residues long. CDR1 is KGHSH, CDR2 LQKENI, per germline. Germline trimming cut 6 bases from V and 7 bases from J; bases unmatched to any gene: 12.

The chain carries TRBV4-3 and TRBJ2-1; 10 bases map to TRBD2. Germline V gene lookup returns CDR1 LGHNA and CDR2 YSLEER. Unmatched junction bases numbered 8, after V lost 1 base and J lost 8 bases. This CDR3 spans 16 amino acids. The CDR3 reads CASSQGPLAGVDEQFF. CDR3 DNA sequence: TGCGCCAGCAGCCAAGGCCCTCTAGCGGGAGTGGATGAGCAGTTCTTC.

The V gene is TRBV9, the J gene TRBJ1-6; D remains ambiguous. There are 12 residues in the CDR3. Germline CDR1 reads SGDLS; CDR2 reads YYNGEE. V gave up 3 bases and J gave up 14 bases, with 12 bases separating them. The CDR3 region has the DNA TGTGCCAGCAGCGGCGGCGACTTCACCCTCCACTTT. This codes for CASSGGDFTLHF. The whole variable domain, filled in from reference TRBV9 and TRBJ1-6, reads DSGVTQTPKHLITATGQRVTLRCSPRSGDLSVYWYQQSLDQGLQFLIQYYNGEERAKGNILERFSAQQFPDLHSELNLSSLELGDSALYFCASSGGDFTLHFGNGTRLTVT.

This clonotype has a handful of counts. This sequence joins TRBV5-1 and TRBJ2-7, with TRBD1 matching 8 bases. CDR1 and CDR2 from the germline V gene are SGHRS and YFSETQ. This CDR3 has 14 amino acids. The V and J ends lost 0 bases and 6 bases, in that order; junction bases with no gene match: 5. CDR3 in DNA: TGCGCCAGCAGCTTGGGGACAGGGCTGAGCGAGCAGTACTTC. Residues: CASSLGTGLSEQYF.